Each of the 2 T cell receptor beta chains below was sequenced from the same sample in a study of blood T cell repertoires in COVID-19. Using immunoSEQ multiplex PCR, the repertoire was profiled, and TCRdb retains in-frame clones only, with some absent. The sample carries around 300,000 clones, around 81% recorded once. The sample was peripheral blood. These receptors were taken from a woman aged 50 to 60 with active or convalescent COVID-19.

CDR3 amino acids: CASRGTGVAYGYTF. The CDR3 nucleotides read TGTGCCAGCAGAGGGACAGGGGTGGCCTATGGCTACACCTTC. The V call is TRBV28, the J call TRBJ1-2, with 10 bases fitting TRBD1. V lost 6 bases, J lost 4 bases, and 5 bases stayed unmatched. CDR3 length: 14 residues. The germline V gene encodes CDR1 MDHEN and CDR2 SYDVKM.

This chain uses TRBV7-4 with TRBJ2-1, with 10 positions matching TRBD2. Germline CDR1 SGHVT, CDR2 SQSDAQ. CDR3 length: 18 residues. After removal of 1 base from V and 7 bases from J, the junction contained 13 bases not matched to a gene. Written as DNA, the CDR3 is TGTGCCAGCAGCTTAGGGGAGGTAGCGGGAGGTCATTGGAATGAGCAGTTCTTC. Translating it yields CASSLGEVAGGHWNEQFF.